This T cell receptor beta chain is from a study of identical twins. General study findings and limits: Whereas memory repertoires showed no such difference, abundant cord blood beta clonotypes carried fewer insertions.

TCRdb reprocessed the 5' RACE reads via MiXCR and lists one record per CDR3 protein. This sample has fewer than 550,000 distinct CDR3 sequences, with about 15% found just once. Germline lookup yields CDR1 KGHDR and CDR2 SFDVKD. This CDR3 contains 17 residues. V trimming: 3 bases; J trimming: 7 bases; junction bases outside the gene matches: 8. This clonotype was counted between two and nine times. The antigen is not known. The data also belong to a second study, concerning yellow fever vaccine responses in identical twins.

Input material: CD4+ T cells sorted from blood. This rearrangement joins TRBV24-1 to TRBJ2-1, with 13 bases lining up with TRBD2. The receptor was derived from a woman under 30 in good health. CDR3 nucleotide sequence: TGTGCCACCAGTGATCCGACTAGCGGGAGGAATATTAATGAGCAGTTCTTC. Protein product: CATSDPTSGRNINEQFF.